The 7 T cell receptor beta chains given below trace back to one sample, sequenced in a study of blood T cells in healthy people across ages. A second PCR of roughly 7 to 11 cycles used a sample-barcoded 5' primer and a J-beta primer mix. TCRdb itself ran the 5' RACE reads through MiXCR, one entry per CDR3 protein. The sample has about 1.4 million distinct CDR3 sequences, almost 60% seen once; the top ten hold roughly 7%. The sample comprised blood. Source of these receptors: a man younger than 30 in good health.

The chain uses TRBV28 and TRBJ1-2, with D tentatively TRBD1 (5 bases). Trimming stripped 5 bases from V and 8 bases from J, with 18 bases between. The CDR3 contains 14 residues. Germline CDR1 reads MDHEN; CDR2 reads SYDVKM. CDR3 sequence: CASSVGAGTNGYTF. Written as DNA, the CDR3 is TGTGCCAGCAGTGTAGGGGCCGGGACGAACGGCTACACCTTC.

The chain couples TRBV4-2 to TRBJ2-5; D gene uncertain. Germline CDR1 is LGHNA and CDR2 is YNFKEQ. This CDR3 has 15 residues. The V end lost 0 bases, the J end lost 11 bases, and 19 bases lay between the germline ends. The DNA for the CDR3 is TGTGCCAGCAGCCAAGAATCTAGATTCGCCAATGAGCAGTACTTC. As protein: CASSQESRFANEQYF.

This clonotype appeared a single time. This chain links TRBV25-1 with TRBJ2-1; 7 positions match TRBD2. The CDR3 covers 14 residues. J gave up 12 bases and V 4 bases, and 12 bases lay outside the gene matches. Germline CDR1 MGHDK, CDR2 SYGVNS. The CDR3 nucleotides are TGTGCCAGCAGTGGGGGGGGTAACAATGTTGGGCAGTTCTTC. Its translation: CASSGGGNNVGQFF.

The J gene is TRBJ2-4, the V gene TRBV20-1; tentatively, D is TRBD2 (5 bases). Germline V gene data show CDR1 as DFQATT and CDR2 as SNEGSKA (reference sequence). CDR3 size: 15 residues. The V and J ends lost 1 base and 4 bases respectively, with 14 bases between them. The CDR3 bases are TGCAGTGCTAGAGCGGACTCCAAAACAAAAAACATTCAGTACTTC. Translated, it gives CSARADSKTKNIQYF.

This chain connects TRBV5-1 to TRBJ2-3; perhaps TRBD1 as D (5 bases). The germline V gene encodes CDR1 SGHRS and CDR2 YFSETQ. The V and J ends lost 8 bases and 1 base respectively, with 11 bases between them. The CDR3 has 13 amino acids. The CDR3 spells CASGIQGTDTQYF. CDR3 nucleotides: TGCGCCAGTGGGATACAGGGCACAGATACGCAGTATTTT.

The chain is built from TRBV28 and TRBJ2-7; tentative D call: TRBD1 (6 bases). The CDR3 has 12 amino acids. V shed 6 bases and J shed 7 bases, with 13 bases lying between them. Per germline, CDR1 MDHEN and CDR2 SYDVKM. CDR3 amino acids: CASSGQYWEQYF. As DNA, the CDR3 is TGTGCCAGCAGCGGACAGTATTGGGAGCAGTACTTC.

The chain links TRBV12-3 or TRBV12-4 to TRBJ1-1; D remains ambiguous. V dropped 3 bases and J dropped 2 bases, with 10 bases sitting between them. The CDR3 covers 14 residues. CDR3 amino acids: CASSFPGTNTEAFF. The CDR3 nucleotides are TGTGCCAGCAGTTTCCCGGGTACTAACACTGAAGCTTTCTTT.